The 5 T cell receptor delta chains below come from one sample, sequenced in a study of γδ T cells in repeated Plasmodium falciparum infection. TCRdb made new clone calls on the multiplex PCR reads using CATT. The sample includes about 93,000 delta-chain clones, 0.8% to 1% of them seen just once. Flow sorting of PBMC yielded separate Vgamma9/Vdelta2+ and Vdelta2-negative gammadelta T cell populations for bulk repertoire analysis. The specimen was gamma-delta T cells from blood. These receptors originate from a pool of human donors (malaria-infected and uninfected, not separated).

This clone was observed many times. A far larger clone is a single base away, which makes a read error likely. This specimen includes other DNA sequences encoding the same CDR3. This chain connects TRDV2 to TRDJ1; 8 nucleotides align to TRDD3. Unmatched junction bases numbered 17, after V lost 0 bases and J lost 0 bases. CDR1 and CDR2 from the germline V gene are GEAIGNYY and EKD. The CDR3 runs 20 residues. CDR3 protein: CACDTEDRLTGGPHTDKLIF. The CDR3 bases are TGTGCCTGTGACACCGAAGACAGGCTGACTGGGGGTCCACACACCGATAAACTCATCTTT.

The sample holds a few counts of this clone. TCRdb records a much larger clone's protein for this DNA, with a difference at residue 13 that likely arises from a read error; the protein given is the translation of the DNA. V usage is TRDV1 and J usage is TRDJ1; a possible D gene is TRDD3 (8 bases). This CDR3 comprises 18 residues. V dropped 5 bases and J dropped 4 bases, with 26 bases sitting between them. CDR1 is TSWWSYY, CDR2 QGS, per germline. CDR3 in amino acids: CALGKAFLRTGGVDKLIF. The CDR3 coding sequence is TGTGCTCTTGGGAAGGCCTTCCTCCGTACTGGGGGTGTCGATAAACTCATCTTT.

This clone was detected only a few times. TCRdb's protein, taken from a much larger clone, differs from this DNA's translation at residue 8, likely owing to a read error; the protein displayed comes from the DNA. This chain links TRDV2 with TRDJ1; unclear D gene. Here the J gene came from matching the DNA to germline, since TCRdb omits it. The CDR3 has 16 residues. V lost 2 bases, J lost 0 bases, and 15 bases lay in between. Germline values: CDR1 GEAIGNYY, CDR2 EKD. The CDR3, as DNA: TGTGCCTGTGACAGAGTACTGAGGGCCTACACCGATAAACTCATCTTT. Translating gives CACDRVLRAYTDKLIF.

Regarding this clone: This DNA translates differently at residue 12 from the TCRdb protein, which is that of a much larger clone; a read error is likely, and the protein shown is the DNA's own translation. J is TRDJ1 and V is TRDV2, with a tentative D call TRDD3 (6 bases). The J gene, not given by TCRdb, was assigned here from a germline match of the nucleotide sequence. Germline CDR1 GEAIGNYY, CDR2 EKD. Trimming took off 0 bases at V and 1 base at J, with 20 bases between the two ends. This CDR3 has 18 amino acids. CDR3: CACDTLGISVGCTDKLIF. The CDR3 DNA sequence: TGTGCCTGTGACACCCTGGGGATTTCTGTGGGGTGCACCGATAAACTCATCTTT.

There are many counts of this clone. The DNA for the CDR3 is TGTGCCTGTGACACAAGCCCTAGTGCCTACTGGGGAGGAACCGATAAACTCATCTTT. Its translation is CACDTSPSAYWGGTDKLIF. The chain carries TRDV2 and TRDJ1; 7 bases line up with TRDD3. J gave up 2 bases and V 1 base, and 18 bases lay outside the gene matches. Per the germline V gene, CDR1 is GEAIGNYY and CDR2 is EKD. The CDR3 is 19 amino acids.